One and the same sample provided the 26 T cell receptor beta chains below, sequenced in a study of OX40 agonist ivuxolimab in advanced cancers. TCRdb keeps only in-frame clones here, not all; method: immunoSEQ multiplex PCR. Of about 12,000 clones in the sample, around 80% were seen once. The starting material was CD4+ or CD8+ T cells sorted from blood, obtained in a trial of the OX40 agonist ivuxolimab. All receptors come from an adult with an advanced solid tumor such as melanoma, head and neck, liver or kidney cancer.

The chain uses TRBV2 and TRBJ2-1; no reliable D call. The ends were cut back, 9 bases at V and 6 bases at J, with 18 bases in the middle. The CDR3 loop spans 14 amino acids. The germline V gene has CDR1 SNHLY and CDR2 FYNNEI. CDR3 sequence: CASRPTVGRNEQFF. In DNA form, the CDR3 reads TGTGCCAGTAGGCCCACCGTAGGGCGCAATGAGCAGTTCTTC.

The chain has TRBV4-2 and TRBJ2-1, with D possibly TRBD1 on 5 matching bases. The CDR3 extends over 15 amino acids. Between the trimmed V and J ends, which lost 0 bases and 5 bases, there was a span of 11 bases. CDR1 is LGHNA and CDR2 is YNFKEQ in the germline V gene. CDR3 in amino acids: CASSQETIQDNEQFF. The CDR3 bases are TGTGCCAGCAGCCAAGAAACTATACAGGACAATGAGCAGTTCTTC.

The sample holds a few counts of this clone. V gene TRBV15 combines with J gene TRBJ2-3; 7 bases are a match to TRBD2. The ends lost 8 bases at V and 3 bases at J; junction bases unmatched: 17. The CDR3 is 17 residues long. Germline CDR1 LNHNV, CDR2 YYDKDF (reference sequence). CDR3 amino acids: CATSALVGGSLTDTQYF. For the CDR3, the DNA is TGTGCCACCTCTGCCCTAGTAGGCGGGAGTCTTACAGATACGCAGTATTTT.

The chain recombines TRBV5-4 with TRBJ2-1; tentatively, D is TRBD2 (6 bases). CDR1 is SGHNT and CDR2 is YYREEE in the germline V gene (reference sequence). With 2 bases removed from V and 7 bases from J, the gap between germline ends came to 13 bases. CDR3 length equals 14 residues. In DNA, the CDR3 is TGTGCCAGCAGCTTCCGGGCTAGCGAAAATGAGCAGTTCTTC. Protein product: CASSFRASENEQFF.

This rearrangement joins TRBV5-6 to TRBJ1-6; D is ambiguous. The CDR3 is 14 amino acids. The V gene's germline CDR1 is SGHDT and CDR2 YYEEEE. Trimming cost V 4 bases and J 8 bases, with 13 bases left between them. This CDR3 reads CASSPRNLYSPLHF. The CDR3 DNA follows: TGTGCCAGCAGCCCGAGAAATTTGTATTCACCCCTCCACTTT.

The chain carries TRBV5-1 and TRBJ2-7; 9 bases line up with TRBD1. The length of the CDR3 is 14 residues. Per the germline V gene, CDR1 is SGHRS and CDR2 is YFSETQ. The J segment lost 5 bases and the V segment lost 4 bases, leaving 7 bases of the junction unmatched. The CDR3 protein is CASSLGQGYHEQYF. CDR3 nucleotide sequence: TGCGCCAGCAGCCTGGGACAGGGCTACCACGAGCAGTACTTC.

The chain couples TRBV7-9 to TRBJ2-1, with 8 nucleotides matching TRBD2. Germline assignment: CDR1 SEHNR and CDR2 FQNEAQ (reference sequence). V shed 6 bases, J shed 5 bases, and the junction held 6 bases outside the gene matches. The CDR3 covers 14 residues. The CDR3 sequence: CASRPSGLNNEQFF. The CDR3 DNA is TGTGCCAGCAGGCCTAGCGGGCTAAACAATGAGCAGTTCTTC.

As concerns this clone: One end of the junction is discordant with germline, which a read error may explain. V is TRBV27 and J is TRBJ1-1, with no clear D. CDR1 is MNHEY and CDR2 is SMNVEV in the germline V gene (reference sequence). The CDR3 runs 12 residues. The CDR3 region is CASSYPRGRWLF. The CDR3 coding sequence is TGTGCCAGCAGTTATCCGCGAGGAAGATGGCTTTTT.

This chain uses TRBV10-2 with TRBJ2-2, with D possibly matching TRBD2 (5 bases). The V gene's germline CDR1 is WSHSY and CDR2 SAAADI. The V end was cut by 4 bases, the J end by 7 bases, with 19 bases between. This CDR3 comprises 16 residues. CDR3 coding DNA: TGCGCCAGCAGTGTGGAGGTCCCTAGTCCCAGCGGGGAGCTGTTTTTT. Amino acid sequence: CASSVEVPSPSGELFF.

This clone was counted only a few times. J is TRBJ2-1 and V is TRBV9; D is uncertain. The CDR3 covers 16 residues. The V end lost 0 bases, the J end lost 4 bases, and 14 bases lay between the germline ends. The germline CDR1 and CDR2 sequences are SGDLS and YYNGEE. The CDR3 sequence is CASSVDLADSYNEQFF. Written as DNA, the CDR3 is TGTGCCAGCAGCGTAGATTTGGCGGATTCATACAATGAGCAGTTCTTC.

The CDR3 region is CASSSRTSGSGGANVLTF. CDR3 nucleotides: TGTGCCAGCAGTTCCCGGACTAGCGGGAGTGGTGGGGCCAACGTCCTGACTTTC. V and J are TRBV28 and TRBJ2-6, with 13 bases fitting TRBD2. In germline, CDR1 is MDHEN, CDR2 SYDVKM. The CDR3 is 18 residues long. V lost 4 bases and J lost 3; bases outside the gene matches: 6. The full variable domain, with the rest looked up from reference TRBV28 and TRBJ2-6, is DVKVTQSSRYLVKRTGEKVFLECVQDMDHENMFWYRQDPGLGLRLIYFSYDVKMKEKGDIPEGYSVSREKKERFSLILESASTNQTSMYLCASSSRTSGSGGANVLTFGAGSRLTVL.

V is TRBV5-8 and J is TRBJ2-7, with unresolved D. Per the germline V gene, CDR1 is SGHTS and CDR2 is YDEGEE. Trimming pared 3 bases from V and 1 base from J, leaving 8 bases between. This CDR3 has 13 residues. The CDR3, as DNA: TGTGCCAGCAGCTACGGGCCGTCCTACGAGCAGTACTTC. Amino acids: CASSYGPSYEQYF.

V usage is TRBV18 and J usage is TRBJ1-1, with 7 bases aligning to TRBD1. CDR3 length equals 14 residues. Trimming cost V 3 bases and J 3 bases; bases outside gene matches: 4. Germline V lookup: CDR1 KGHSH, CDR2 LQKENI. CDR3 bases: TGTGCCAGCTCACCGGATACAGGGGACACTGAAGCTTTCTTT. This sequence encodes CASSPDTGDTEAFF.

As concerns this clone: The junction does not match germline at one end; this may be a read error. This rearrangement joins TRBV7-3 to TRBJ2-1; D not resolved. The germline CDR1 and CDR2 sequences are SGHTA and FQGTGA. The CDR3 runs 15 residues. The CDR3 protein is CASSPQFGSYNEQLF. CDR3 bases: TGTGCCAGCAGCCCGCAATTCGGGTCCTACAATGAGCAGCTCTTC. Full variable domain (remainder filled in from reference TRBV7-3 and TRBJ2-1): GAGVSQTPSNKVTEKGKYVELRCDPISGHTALYWYRQSLGQGPEFLIYFQGTGAADDSGLPNDRFFAVRPEGSVSTLKIQRTERGDSAVYLCASSPQFGSYNEQLFGPGTRLTVL.

This chain's CDR3 is CASSLEGAGGGDNEQFF. The CDR3 DNA is TGTGCCAGCAGCTTAGAGGGTGCGGGAGGCGGAGACAATGAGCAGTTCTTC. The chain is built from TRBV7-6 and TRBJ2-1; 8 nucleotides line up with TRBD2. V lost 1 base, J lost 5 bases, and 10 bases stayed unmatched. Per germline, CDR1 SGHVS and CDR2 FNYEAQ. The CDR3 length is 17 residues.

V is TRBV6-1 and J is TRBJ2-5; 8 nucleotides agree with TRBD2. V lost 5 bases to trimming and J lost 5 bases; unmatched junction nucleotides: 10. CDR1 MNHNS and CDR2 SASEGT come from the germline V gene. This CDR3 has 15 residues. The CDR3 reads CASSKQAGARETQYF. For the CDR3, the DNA is TGTGCCAGCAGTAAACAAGCGGGAGCGAGGGAGACCCAGTACTTC.

The chain uses TRBV7-9 and TRBJ1-3, with D possibly TRBD1 on 5 matching bases. CDR1 is SEHNR, CDR2 FQNEAQ, per germline (reference sequence). There are 17 residues in the CDR3. V shed 3 bases and J shed 4 bases, with 19 bases lying between them. This chain's CDR3 is CASSFLTQGRPGNTIYF. The DNA of the CDR3 is TGTGCCAGCAGCTTTTTGACCCAGGGTCGGCCCGGAAACACCATATATTTT.

V usage is TRBV7-9 and J usage is TRBJ1-5, with D possibly being TRBD1 (6 bases). Per germline, CDR1 SEHNR and CDR2 FQNEAQ (reference sequence). This CDR3 contains 14 residues. Trimming pared 5 bases from V and 4 bases from J, leaving 12 bases between. The DNA for the CDR3 is TGTGCCAGCAGCCCACCAGGGGTAAATCAGCCCCAGCATTTT. It codes for CASSPPGVNQPQHF. The variable domain in full, with the rest retrieved from reference TRBV7-9 and TRBJ1-5, is DTGVSQNPRHKITKRGQNVTFRCDPISEHNRLYWYRQTLGQGPEFLTYFQNEAQLEKSRLLSDRFSAERPKGSFSTLEIQRTEQGDSAMYLCASSPPGVNQPQHFGDGTRLSIL.

The rearrangement links TRBV4-3 to TRBJ1-2, with D perhaps TRBD1 (5 bases). CDR1 is LGHNA and CDR2 is YSLEER in the germline V gene. Trimming removed 0 bases at V and 4 bases at J, with 12 bases between. The CDR3 totals 15 residues. The CDR3 DNA reads TGCGCCAGCAGCCAAGAGGGGGGGGAGGGCTATGGCTACACCTTC. The encoded protein is CASSQEGGEGYGYTF.

The chain uses TRBV2 and TRBJ2-1; maybe TRBD2 (5 bases). The CDR3 length is 15 residues. V lost 6 bases and J lost 1, with 13 bases in between. In germline, CDR1 is SNHLY, CDR2 FYNNEI. The CDR3 sequence: CASRATRKSYNEQFF. The CDR3 bases are TGTGCCAGCAGAGCTACTAGGAAATCCTACAATGAGCAGTTCTTC.

In this sample, this clone turned up once. The rearrangement links TRBV29-1 to TRBJ2-7; D gene unclear. The V end lost 7 bases, the J end lost 1 base, and 14 bases lay between the germline ends. Germline V gene data show CDR1 as SQVTM and CDR2 as ANQGSEA. The CDR3 sequence is 13 residues long. CDR3: CSAEPIRSYEQYF. In nucleotides, the CDR3 is TGCAGCGCCGAGCCGATCCGATCCTACGAGCAGTACTTC.

The V gene is TRBV13, the J gene TRBJ2-5, with D perhaps TRBD1 (5 bases). Germline V lookup: CDR1 PRHDT, CDR2 FYEKMQ (reference sequence). The CDR3 is made up of 13 amino acids. The V gene lost 2 bases and the J gene lost 5 bases, with 9 bases spanning the gap. The DNA for the CDR3 is TGTGCCAGCAGCTTAAGGGGCGAGGAGACCCAGTACTTC. It is translated as CASSLRGEETQYF.

The V call is TRBV7-9, the J call TRBJ1-4; D is unclear. The CDR3 has 15 amino acids. Trimming cost V 5 bases and J 7 bases, with 17 bases left between them. Germline lookup yields CDR1 SEHNR and CDR2 FQNEAQ (reference sequence). The CDR3 DNA follows: TGTGCCAGCAGCGCCCCCGAAGGGTATTCTGAAAAACTGTTTTTT. This sequence encodes CASSAPEGYSEKLFF. The full variable domain, in which reference TRBV7-9 and TRBJ1-4 provide the parts outside the CDR3, is DTGVSQNPRHKITKRGQNVTFRCDPISEHNRLYWYRQTLGQGPEFLTYFQNEAQLEKSRLLSDRFSAERPKGSFSTLEIQRTEQGDSAMYLCASSAPEGYSEKLFFGSGTQLSVL.

This chain joins TRBV7-3 and TRBJ1-2; the match to TRBD1 covers 7 bases. Germline CDR1 is SGHTA and CDR2 is FQGTGA. The CDR3 is 15 residues long. V lost 5 bases, J lost 4 bases, and 10 bases stayed unmatched. The CDR3 DNA follows: TGTGCCAGCAGCCCCGAGGGGGCCCTCCCCTATGGCTACACCTTC. Amino acids: CASSPEGALPYGYTF.

This chain joins TRBV4-2 and TRBJ1-2, with D hard to call. Germline V gene data show CDR1 as LGHNA and CDR2 as YNFKEQ. The CDR3 length is 17 residues. The V end lost 0 bases, the J end lost 1 base, and 15 bases lay between the germline ends. The CDR3 spells CASSQDLSIGGNYGYTF. The CDR3 nucleotides are TGTGCCAGCAGCCAAGATTTAAGTATAGGTGGTAACTATGGCTACACCTTC.

The chain carries TRBV27 and TRBJ2-3, with no clear D. CDR1 and CDR2 from the germline V gene are MNHEY and SMNVEV (reference sequence). Trimming removed 5 bases from V and 0 bases from J, with 6 bases in between. This CDR3 is 13 amino acids long. CDR3 sequence (DNA): TGTGCCAGCAGTACCCCGAGCACAGATACGCAGTATTTT. Residues: CASSTPSTDTQYF.